These 2 T cell receptor beta chains were all obtained from the same sample, sequenced in a study of pediatric ulcerative colitis. One to two pinch biopsies were taken from the rectum during colonoscopy. Libraries were prepared by immunoSEQ multiplex PCR; TCRdb keeps only in-frame clonotypes and omits some of them. The sample records some 15,000 clones, 80% being singletons. Input material: gut tissue. Every receptor here comes from a boy aged 5-17 years who was a control in a study of pediatric ulcerative colitis.

A few counts support this clone. The gene calls are TRBV5-6 and TRBJ1-5; D is undetermined. Germline V CDR1 and CDR2: SGHDT, YYEEEE. The CDR3 is 12 residues long. V lost 2 bases to trimming and J lost 7 bases, with 7 bases between them. As DNA, the CDR3 is TGTGCCAGCAGCTTTCGGGGACAGCCCCAGCATTTT. Protein sequence: CASSFRGQPQHF.

This clone was seen once. The V gene is TRBV29-1, the J gene TRBJ2-2, with D maybe TRBD1 (6 bases). Trimming pared 4 bases from V and 4 bases from J, leaving 16 bases between. Germline-derived CDR1 and CDR2 are SQVTM and ANQGSEA. The CDR3 totals 15 residues. CDR3 sequence reads: CSVVVGARGTGELFF. In nucleotides, the CDR3 is TGCAGCGTTGTTGTAGGGGCCAGGGGCACCGGGGAGCTGTTTTTT.